This T cell receptor (beta chain) derives from a study of cytomegalovirus exposure and HLA in healthy donors. Germline values: CDR1 SGHAT, CDR2 FQNNGV. The CDR3 runs 15 residues. The V end lost 1 base, the J end lost 7 bases, and 17 bases lay between the germline ends. Study-wide points: TCR beta chain V- and J-gene trimming was linked, in a later analysis, to a missense variant in DCLRE1C. The number of N-insertions in an Asian-associated ancestry cluster was reportedly below the 666-donor mean in a later analysis. In a later analysis, HLA-C alleles had the fewest associated TCRs, DRB1 alleles the most. There were a few CMV-associated chains whose specificity for CMV antigens was confirmed in vitro.

On this clone: Its matching antigen is unknown.

PCR employed 60 Vbeta and 13 Jbeta primers. Assay: immunoSEQ multiplex PCR; the TCRdb copy retains only in-frame clones and omits some. In the table there are approximately 160,000 clones, over 70% of which are singletons. V and J are TRBV11-2 and TRBJ2-7; a possible D gene is TRBD1 (5 bases). The sample consisted of PBMCs. The source is a male donor in good health and CMV-seropositive. CDR3: CASSLAFLGHREQYF. The CDR3 region has the DNA TGTGCCAGCAGCTTAGCATTTTTGGGGCACCGAGAGCAGTACTTC.